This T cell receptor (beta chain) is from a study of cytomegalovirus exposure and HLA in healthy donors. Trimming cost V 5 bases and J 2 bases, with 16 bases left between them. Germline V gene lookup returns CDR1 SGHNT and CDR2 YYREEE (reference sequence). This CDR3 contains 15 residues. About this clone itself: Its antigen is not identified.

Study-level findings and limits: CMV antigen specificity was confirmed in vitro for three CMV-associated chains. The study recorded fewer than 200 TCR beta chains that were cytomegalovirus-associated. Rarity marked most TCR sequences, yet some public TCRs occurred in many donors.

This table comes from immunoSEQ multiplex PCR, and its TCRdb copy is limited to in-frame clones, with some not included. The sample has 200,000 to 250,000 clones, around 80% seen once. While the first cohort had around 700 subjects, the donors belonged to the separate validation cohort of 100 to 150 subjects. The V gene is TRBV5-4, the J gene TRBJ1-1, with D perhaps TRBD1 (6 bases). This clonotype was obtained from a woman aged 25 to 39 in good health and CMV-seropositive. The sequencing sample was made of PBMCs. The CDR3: CASSHSGTLNTEAFF. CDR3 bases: TGTGCCAGCAGTCATTCCGGGACACTTAACACTGAAGCTTTCTTT.